This T cell receptor (beta chain) was documented in a study of cytomegalovirus exposure and HLA in healthy donors. The PCR employed 60 Vbeta primers together with 13 Jbeta primers. Sequenced by immunoSEQ multiplex PCR; TCRdb stores in-frame clones only, minus some. The sample contains about 200,000 clones, around 86% of which appear only once. The germline V gene encodes CDR1 SGDLS and CDR2 YYNGEE. The CDR3 totals 17 residues. Trimming took 0 bases from V and 2 from J; bases not matched to a gene: 9. Input material: PBMCs. This chain joins TRBV9 and TRBJ2-7, with 9 bases lining up with TRBD1. This sequence was found in a woman in her forties or fifties in good health and CMV-seropositive. The CDR3, as DNA: TGTGCCAGCAGCGTAGCTACAGGGGGCGCGGATACCTACGAGCAGTACTTC. Amino acid sequence: CASSVATGGADTYEQYF.